In its sample, the clone carrying this TCR beta chain was seen a few times. Its target is not known. The V end lost 4 bases, the J end lost 7 bases, and 19 bases lay between the germline ends. Germline V gene sequence: CDR1 SEHNR, CDR2 FQNEAQ (reference sequence). This CDR3 has 16 amino acids. As processed by the authors: Sample TCR totals centred on a median of around 100,000, ranging about 20,000 to 700,000. TCRdb reprocessed the RACE reads with MiXCR, giving one entry per CDR3 protein. The V and J calls and clone size are TCRdb's, not the authors'. This sample carries tens of thousands of distinct CDR3 sequences, approximately 9.9% of them seen once, and the ten largest clones take 4.5% to 6.5%. This specimen comes from a study of human T cells and chemical hapten exposure. Study context: 2% DPC was applied to approximately 2 cm by approximately 2 cm of upper inner arm skin for sensitization. Study conclusions and caveats: Compared to controls, expanded TCRs made significantly more large clusters of similar CDR3s.

As for time point: pre-sensitization, week 0. Treatment described: therapeutic diphenylcyclopropenone sensitization with weekly scalp DPC. This TCR was recovered from a woman between 50 and 59 years old with alopecia areata. Some clones in this sample may be carry-over from other donors' samples. Specimen: whole blood, collected in connection with sensitization to the hapten diphenylcyclopropenone (DPC). The chain couples TRBV7-9 to TRBJ1-4; D is possibly TRBD1 (6 bases). CDR3 DNA: TGTGCCAGCAGCTCCAGGACAGATGGAATCGTTGAAAAACTGTTTTTT. Translated, it gives CASSSRTDGIVEKLFF.